A single sample is the source of the 18 T cell receptor beta chains below, sequenced in a study of CD8+ T cells in alopecia areata. Extraction and reverse transcription of RNA yielded cDNA as the sequencing template. Sequencing used immunoSEQ multiplex PCR; TCRdb keeps in-frame clones, though not all of them. The sample consists of about 4,400 clones, roughly 60% of them appearing once. Specified treatment: oral pan-JAK inhibitor, 5-10 mg twice daily. The investigators collected lesional scalp punch biopsies and peripheral blood from alopecia areata patients. Specimen: skin, collected at week 4, from a patient treated with tofacitinib. The receptors originated from a human donor with alopecia areata.

This chain joins TRBV5-1 and TRBJ2-6, with D uncertain. CDR3 length: 16 residues. The germline V gene has CDR1 SGHRS and CDR2 YFSETQ. V gave up 5 bases and J gave up 4 bases, with 16 bases separating them. The CDR3 loop is CASSIIGKVGANVLTF. The DNA for the CDR3 is TGCGCCAGCAGTATCATTGGGAAGGTGGGGGCCAACGTCCTGACTTTC.

This clone was seen only a few times. V is TRBV2 and J is TRBJ2-1; D not certain. CDR1 SNHLY and CDR2 FYNNEI come from the germline V gene. Trimming pared 4 bases from V and 6 bases from J, leaving 4 bases between. The CDR3 spans 11 residues. The CDR3 loop reads CASSATNEQFF. For the CDR3, the DNA is TGTGCCAGCAGTGCAACCAATGAGCAGTTCTTC. The variable domain in full, with the rest retrieved from reference TRBV2 and TRBJ2-1, is EPEVTQTPSHQVTQMGQEVILRCVPISNHLYFYWYRQILGQKVEFLVSFYNNEISEKSEIFDDQFSVERPDGSNFTLKIRSTKLEDSAMYFCASSATNEQFFGPGTRLTVL.

This clone was seen a handful of times. The chain uses TRBV5-4 and TRBJ2-3; D unresolved. In germline, CDR1 is SGHNT, CDR2 YYREEE (reference sequence). The V gene lost 2 bases and the J gene lost 1 base, with 2 bases spanning the gap. The CDR3 has 12 residues. The CDR3 here is CASSFGTDTQYF. The DNA for the CDR3 is TGTGCCAGCAGCTTCGGCACAGATACGCAGTATTTT. Based on the CDR3 plus reference TRBV5-4 and TRBJ2-3, the full variable domain is ETGVTQSPTHLIKTRGQQVTLRCSSQSGHNTVSWYQQALGQGPQFIFQYYREEENGRGNFPPRFSGLQFPNYSSELNVNALELDDSALYLCASSFGTDTQYFGPGTRLTVL.

This clone was observed a handful of times. J is TRBJ2-7 and V is TRBV27; D may be TRBD1 or TRBD2 (5 bases each). Germline lookup yields CDR1 MNHEY and CDR2 SMNVEV (reference sequence). V lost 2 bases to trimming and J lost 2 bases, with 16 bases between them. This CDR3 contains 16 residues. Here the CDR3 DNA reads TGTGCCAGCAGTTTAAGGGTGGGGGTCGGAGCCTACGAGCAGTACTTC. As protein: CASSLRVGVGAYEQYF.

The J gene is TRBJ2-1, the V gene TRBV29-1, with D possibly TRBD2 on 5 matching bases. V was shortened by 7 bases and J by 5 bases, with 18 bases between the two germline ends. This CDR3 region has 14 residues. Germline V gene sequence: CDR1 SQVTM, CDR2 ANQGSEA. CDR3 nucleotide sequence: TGCAGCGCCATCGGACTTCTAACTCACAATGAGCAGTTCTTC. The encoded protein is CSAIGLLTHNEQFF.

The chain uses TRBV5-4 and TRBJ2-5, with 7 nucleotides matching TRBD1. The J call may be mistaken, given a closer DNA end match to TRBJ2-7. Germline CDR1 SGHNT, CDR2 YYREEE (reference sequence). This CDR3 is 14 amino acids long. The CDR3 sequence is CASSLEGASYEQYF. The DNA for the CDR3 is TGTGCCAGCAGCTTGGAGGGGGCTTCCTACGAGCAGTACTTC.

The CDR3 DNA reads TGTGCCAGCAGCCAAGATCCAGGGGCGGGCTACACCTTC. It translates to CASSQDPGAGYTF. The rearrangement uses TRBV4-2 and TRBJ1-2; perhaps TRBD1 as D (6 bases). With 0 bases removed from V and 8 bases from J, the gap between germline ends came to 10 bases. Germline-derived CDR1 and CDR2 are LGHNA and YNFKEQ. The CDR3 runs 13 residues.

The rearrangement uses TRBV5-1 and TRBJ2-3, with 7 positions matching TRBD2. The CDR3 contains 17 residues. Germline CDR1 SGHRS, CDR2 YFSETQ. Trimming removed 4 bases from V and 2 bases from J; junction bases left unmatched: 13. CDR3 region: CASSPGSGGRDTDTQYF. CDR3 bases: TGCGCCAGCAGCCCCGGTTCGGGAGGACGCGACACAGATACGCAGTATTTT.

The gene calls are TRBV6-5 and TRBJ2-7; D may be TRBD2 (5 bases). Per the germline V gene, CDR1 is MNHEY and CDR2 is SVGAGI. The CDR3 covers 13 residues. The ends were cut back, 2 bases at V and 3 bases at J, with 8 bases in the middle. CDR3: CASSYGRVYEQYF. CDR3 bases: TGTGCCAGCAGTTACGGGAGAGTCTACGAGCAGTACTTC.

V gene TRBV10-3 combines with J gene TRBJ2-3; no reliable D call. This CDR3 is built from 14 residues. V shed 2 bases and J shed 0 bases, with 6 bases lying between them. Germline V gene sequence: CDR1 ENHRY, CDR2 SYGVKD. CDR3 residues: CAISETASTDTQYF. As DNA, the CDR3 is TGTGCCATCAGTGAGACAGCTAGCACAGATACGCAGTATTTT.

This chain connects TRBV28 to TRBJ1-2; 9 nucleotides align to TRBD1. CDR1 is MDHEN and CDR2 is SYDVKM in the germline V gene. V shed 3 bases and J 5 bases; nucleotides not matched to a gene: 7. The CDR3 loop spans 15 amino acids. In DNA, the CDR3 is TGTGCCAGCAGTTTCCCCACCGGGACAGGGTATGGCTACACCTTC. Protein: CASSFPTGTGYGYTF.

The rearrangement uses TRBV13 and TRBJ2-7; TRBD2 matches 7 bases. Germline CDR1 reads PRHDT; CDR2 reads FYEKMQ (reference sequence). The CDR3 contains 16 residues. V shed 5 bases and J 0 bases; nucleotides not matched to a gene: 10. The CDR3 sequence: CASSRVAGLSSYEQYF. DNA of the CDR3: TGTGCCAGCAGCAGGGTAGCGGGCTTAAGCTCCTACGAGCAGTACTTC.

This clone was recorded a few times. J is TRBJ2-3 and V is TRBV4-2; 9 positions agree with TRBD2. CDR3 length: 20 residues. Germline V gene sequence: CDR1 LGHNA, CDR2 YNFKEQ. Trimming cost V 5 bases and J 2 bases; bases outside gene matches: 20. CDR3 DNA sequence: TGTGCCAGCAGCTTCGGGACTAGCTGGACTCATACCCTCTCCACAGATACGCAGTATTTT. Translation gives CASSFGTSWTHTLSTDTQYF.

There are a few counts of this clone. The chain recombines TRBV5-5 with TRBJ2-5; D is perhaps TRBD1 (5 bases). The ends were cut back, 3 bases at V and 0 bases at J, with 9 bases in the middle. The CDR3 runs to 14 residues. Germline V gene lookup returns CDR1 SGHKS and CDR2 YYEKEE (reference sequence). The DNA for the CDR3 is TGTGCCAGCAGCTCGGACACCTACCAAGAGACCCAGTACTTC. This translates into CASSSDTYQETQYF.

V usage is TRBV2 and J usage is TRBJ2-2; perhaps D is TRBD1 or TRBD2 (5 bases each). Germline lookup yields CDR1 SNHLY and CDR2 FYNNEI. The germline V and J ends were trimmed by 4 bases and 1 base, with 10 bases remaining between them. The CDR3 loop spans 15 amino acids. The CDR3 DNA reads as TGTGCCAGCAGTGGGACGGGACGGAACACCGGGGAGCTGTTTTTT. This translates into CASSGTGRNTGELFF.

This clone was recorded once. This chain uses TRBV10-3 with TRBJ2-7; D remains unclear. CDR3 size: 12 residues. V lost 5 bases and J 5 bases, leaving 10 bases between the germline ends. Germline V CDR1 and CDR2: ENHRY, SYGVKD. DNA of the CDR3: TGTGCCATCAGTCAGAGTGCGGACGAGCAGTACTTC. Translating gives CAISQSADEQYF.

The chain has TRBV27 and TRBJ1-1; maybe TRBD1 (5 bases). Germline V gene data show CDR1 as MNHEY and CDR2 as SMNVEV (reference sequence). The CDR3 has 16 amino acids. Trimming removed 7 bases at V and 3 bases at J, with 21 bases between. The CDR3 loop reads CASIGAYSVGDTEAFF. CDR3 DNA sequence: TGTGCCAGCATTGGGGCGTATAGTGTTGGGGACACTGAAGCTTTCTTT.

The chain combines TRBV7-3 with TRBJ2-5; the D is unclear. This CDR3 has 14 residues. Deletions cut 1 base from V and 5 bases from J, with 11 bases between. Germline CDR1 and CDR2: SGHTA and FQGTGA. CDR3 residues: CASSLNGGPETQYF. The CDR3 region has the DNA TGTGCCAGCAGCTTAAACGGTGGACCGGAGACCCAGTACTTC.